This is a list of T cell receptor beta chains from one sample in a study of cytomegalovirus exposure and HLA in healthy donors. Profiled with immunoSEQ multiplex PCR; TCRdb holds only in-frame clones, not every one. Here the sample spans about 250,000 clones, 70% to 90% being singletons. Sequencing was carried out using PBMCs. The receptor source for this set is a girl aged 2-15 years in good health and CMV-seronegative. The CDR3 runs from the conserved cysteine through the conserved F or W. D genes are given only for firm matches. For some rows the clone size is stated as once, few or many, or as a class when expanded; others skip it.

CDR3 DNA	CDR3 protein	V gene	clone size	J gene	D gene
TGCGCCAGCCGACCTGACACAACTTCACCCCTCCACTTT	CASRPDTTSPLHF	TRBV5-1	NA	TRBJ1-6	NA
TGTGCCAGCAGCGTAGGTCACAGTCTAGGTGCAGGGGCGGACACCATATATTTT	CASSVGHSLGAGADTIYF	TRBV9	once	TRBJ1-3	NA
TGCGCCAGCAGCCAGGGACTAGCGGGGCTTGGGGCAGATACGCAGTATTTT	CASSQGLAGLGADTQYF	TRBV5-1	NA	TRBJ2-3	TRBD2
TGTGCCAGCAGCTTAGCAGGGGGGGAAGCTAACTATGGCTACACCTTC	CASSLAGGEANYGYTF	TRBV7-9	NA	TRBJ1-2	NA
TGTGCCAGCAGCGTAAAGGGGGTCAACTCACCCCTCCACTTT	CASSVKGVNSPLHF	TRBV9	NA	TRBJ1-6	NA
TGTGCCAGCAGTTTGACTAGCGGGTACCAAGAGACCCAGTACTTC	CASSLTSGYQETQYF	TRBV27	once	TRBJ2-5	TRBD2
TGTGCCAGCAGCTTAGGGTCCGCCGGCACTAGCTACGAGCAGTACTTC	CASSLGSAGTSYEQYF	TRBV7-2	NA	TRBJ2-7	NA
TGTGCCAGCGCCCCAGACTCTGGAAACACCATATATTTT	CASAPDSGNTIYF	TRBV7-3	once	TRBJ1-3	NA
TGTGCCAGCAGCTTAGCAGGGGGCGAAGAGACCCAGTACTTC	CASSLAGGEETQYF	TRBV7-8	few	TRBJ2-5	TRBD1
TGTGCCAGCAGCATAAGACACGCTGGAAACACCATATATTTT	CASSIRHAGNTIYF	TRBV5-6	once	TRBJ1-3	NA
TGTGCCAGCAGGACCCCAGCGGGGGCACAAGAGACCCAGTACTTC	CASRTPAGAQETQYF	TRBV6-5	NA	TRBJ2-5	TRBD2
TGTGCCAGCAGCTTGGACGTAGCGGGGGGGGTGGGCGCAGATACGCAGTATTTT	CASSLDVAGGVGADTQYF	TRBV5-4	NA	TRBJ2-3	TRBD2
TGTGCCAGCAGCTCTAAGGGCGGGGCCTACGAGCAGTACTTC	CASSSKGGAYEQYF	TRBV7-8	NA	TRBJ2-7	NA
TGTGCCAGCAGCTTCTCACAGGGATCGAATGGCTACACCTTC	CASSFSQGSNGYTF	TRBV6-5	NA	TRBJ1-2	NA
TGCGCCAGCAGTGAGTCTAAAGAGACCCAGTACTTC	CASSESKETQYF	TRBV10-2	NA	TRBJ2-5	NA
TGTGCCAGCAGCTTATGGATAGACAGTGCAGAGACCCAGTACTTC	CASSLWIDSAETQYF	TRBV11-2	NA	TRBJ2-5	NA
TGTGCCAGCAGCCCCGGGACAGTCGAGGACACCATATATTTT	CASSPGTVEDTIYF	TRBV5-4	NA	TRBJ1-3	TRBD1
TGTGCCAGTACTTCCCAGGGGGCATATAATTCACCCCTCCACTTT	CASTSQGAYNSPLHF	TRBV19	NA	TRBJ1-6	TRBD1
TGTGCCAGCAGCTTAGTGGTTGGAGGACAGCAAGAGACCCAGTACTTC	CASSLVVGGQQETQYF	TRBV7-6	NA	TRBJ2-5	NA
TGCGCCAGCAGCCAGCTAGATACAGGGTCGAGAGGCTACACCTTC	CASSQLDTGSRGYTF	TRBV4-1	once	TRBJ1-2	NA
TGTGCCAGTACCCCATTAGGACTGGCGGGCCCCGGGGAGCTGTTTTTT	CASTPLGLAGPGELFF	TRBV19	NA	TRBJ2-2	NA
TGTGCCAGTAGTCCGGACAGGGCTCGGCGAGGTAGTCAGCCCCAGCATTTT	CASSPDRARRGSQPQHF	TRBV19	NA	TRBJ1-5	TRBD1
TGTGCCAGCAGCTTTGGGACTAGCGGTTACAATGAGCAGTTCTTC	CASSFGTSGYNEQFF	TRBV5-8	NA	TRBJ2-1	TRBD2
TGTGCCAGCAGTGACACAGGGAGCAATCAGCCCCAGCATTTT	CASSDTGSNQPQHF	TRBV2	NA	TRBJ1-5	NA
TGTGCCAGTATCGGATCGGGACAGGGCTATGGCTACACCTTC	CASIGSGQGYGYTF	TRBV19	few	TRBJ1-2	TRBD1
TGCGCCAGCAGCTTGAGCGGGGGCCCTACCTACGAGCAGTACTTC	CASSLSGGPTYEQYF	TRBV5-1	NA	TRBJ2-7	TRBD2
TGCAGCGCTTGGGACAGGGGGTTTTACGAGCAGTACTTC	CSAWDRGFYEQYF	TRBV29-1	NA	TRBJ2-7	TRBD1
TGCGCCAGCAGCTTGGCCGGGGACAGGCAATCGGAGGGCTACACCTTC	CASSLAGDRQSEGYTF	TRBV5-1	NA	TRBJ1-2	TRBD1
TGTGCCAGCAGCTTAGAACTAGTAATCCCTAGAAGAATTGACGAGCAGTACTTC	CASSLELVIPRRIDEQYF	TRBV7-2	NA	TRBJ2-7	NA
TGCGCCAGCAGTGAAAGGGGGTCTGGAAACACCATATATTTT	CASSERGSGNTIYF	TRBV6-1	NA	TRBJ1-3	NA
TGTGCCATCAGTGAAAGGACAGCCGGAGAGGGAGCTTTCTTT	CAISERTAGEGAFF	TRBV10-3	NA	TRBJ1-1	NA
TGTGCCACTCTGGGGCGCAGTACGAATGAGCAGTTCTTC	CATLGRSTNEQFF	TRBV6-5	NA	TRBJ2-1	NA
TGCGCCAGCAGCGATAGCGGGACTAGCACAGATACGCAGTATTTT	CASSDSGTSTDTQYF	TRBV4-1	NA	TRBJ2-3	TRBD2
TGCGCCAGCAGCTCCCAGGGGGATTTAGAAGCTTTCTTT	CASSSQGDLEAFF	TRBV5-1	once	TRBJ1-1	TRBD1
TGTGCCAGCAGCCGCCGACAGGGCTTCTACGAGCAGTACTTC	CASSRRQGFYEQYF	TRBV6-5	NA	TRBJ2-7	TRBD1
TGTGCCAGCAGTCTCATTGCAAGCGGGGGGACTAGCACAGATACGCAGTATTTT	CASSLIASGGTSTDTQYF	TRBV27	NA	TRBJ2-3	TRBD2
TGCGCCAGCAGGTATATGTCGGACACAGGCTACGAGCAGTACTTC	CASRYMSDTGYEQYF	TRBV5-1	NA	TRBJ2-7	NA
TGTGCCAGCAGCGTAGTCGGGAGTCCGCCGAACAATGAGCAGTTCTTC	CASSVVGSPPNNEQFF	TRBV9	NA	TRBJ2-1	NA
TGTGCCAGCCCGAATCAGCCCCAGCATTTT	CASPNQPQHF	TRBV6-4	NA	TRBJ1-5	NA
TGTGCCAGCAGTTCGGTCAGGACGGGACACGGTGGTCCACTGTTTTTT	CASSSVRTGHGGPLFF	TRBV27	once	TRBJ1-4	NA
TGCGCCAGCAGCCAGGACACTGAAGCTTTCTTT	CASSQDTEAFF	TRBV5-1	NA	TRBJ1-1	NA